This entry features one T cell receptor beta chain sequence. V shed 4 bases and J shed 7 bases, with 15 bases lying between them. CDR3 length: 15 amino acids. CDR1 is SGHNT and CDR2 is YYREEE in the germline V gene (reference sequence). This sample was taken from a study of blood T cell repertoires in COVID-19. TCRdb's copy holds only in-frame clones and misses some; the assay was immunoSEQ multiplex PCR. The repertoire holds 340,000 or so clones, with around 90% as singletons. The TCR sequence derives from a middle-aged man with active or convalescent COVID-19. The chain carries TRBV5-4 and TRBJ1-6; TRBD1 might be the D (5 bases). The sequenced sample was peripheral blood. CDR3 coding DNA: TGTGCCAGCAGCCCGCAGGGTGTTGAGAATTCACCCCTCCACTTT. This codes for CASSPQGVENSPLHF.